Listed here are 20 T cell receptor beta chains from one sample, sequenced in a study of a mutant IDH1 vaccine in newly diagnosed glioma (dated by TCRdb to 2020 to 2023). Receptor libraries were prepared by the immunoSEQ multiplex PCR assay. The clones in this table, taken by TCRdb from immuneACCESS, are in-frame only. Not every clone is retained; where verified, under half of the shortfall comes from an unresolved V gene, and the cause of the rest is unknown. The sample has 75,000 to 85,000 clones on record, roughly 90% of them singletons. Roughly 0.56% of the sample rests with the top ten. No cognate antigen is known for these TCRs. Reading the label with the study, this specimen's time point is: week 5, during vaccination. Each vaccine dose, consisting of 300 ug of a 20-mer mutant IDH1 peptide in Montanide, was administered subcutaneously with topical imiquimod. Sequenced here: PBMCs, sampled from a glioma patient whose treatment included an IDH1 peptide vaccine. The receptor set was obtained from a woman aged 45 to 65 with glioma.

The chain uses TRBV4-1 and TRBJ2-5, with D uncertain. Germline loops: CDR1 MGHRA, CDR2 YSYEKL. With 1 base removed from V and 7 bases from J, the gap between germline ends came to 13 bases. This CDR3 contains 14 residues. The CDR3 loop is CASSQGTPALTQYF. The CDR3 bases are TGCGCCAGCAGCCAAGGAACCCCCGCGTTGACCCAGTACTTC.

The chain carries TRBV7-3 and TRBJ2-5, with D maybe TRBD2 (6 bases). The ends were cut back, 2 bases at V and 4 bases at J, with 11 bases in the middle. Germline loops: CDR1 SGHTA, CDR2 FQGTGA. The CDR3 extends over 14 amino acids. The CDR3 DNA reads as TGTGCCAGCAGCTTATTGGGGGGAGGAGAGACCCAGTACTTC. This translates into CASSLLGGGETQYF.

The J gene is TRBJ2-2, the V gene TRBV30; maybe TRBD1 (5 bases). Germline CDR1 reads GTSNPN; CDR2 reads SVGIG (reference sequence). The CDR3 covers 15 residues. The V end was cut by 2 bases, the J end by 3 bases, with 13 bases between. The CDR3 region is CAWSPSPGYTGELFF. The CDR3 coding sequence is TGTGCCTGGAGTCCTTCTCCAGGGTACACCGGGGAGCTGTTTTTT.

The genes are TRBV15 and TRBJ2-3; D is possibly TRBD1 (5 bases). Trimming removed 0 bases from V and 3 bases from J, with 7 bases in between. CDR3 length equals 14 residues. Germline V CDR1 and CDR2: LNHNV, YYDKDF (reference sequence). CDR3 DNA: TGTGCCACCAGCAGAGATCCAGGGACAGATACGCAGTATTTT. It is translated as CATSRDPGTDTQYF.

The chain links TRBV11-2 to TRBJ1-5; weak D call: TRBD1 (6 bases). This CDR3 comprises 15 residues. Germline V gene data show CDR1 as SGHAT and CDR2 as FQNNGV. V was pared by 5 bases and J by 6 bases, with 17 bases between. The CDR3 DNA reads as TGTGCCAGCAGCAGTGGGGCAGGGGTTCTTCAGCCCCAGCATTTT. Its translation is CASSSGAGVLQPQHF.

The chain is built from TRBV10-3 and TRBJ2-3; TRBD1 or TRBD2 may be the D gene (5 bases each). The V gene lost 6 bases and the J gene lost 3 bases, with 16 bases spanning the gap. The CDR3 covers 15 residues. The germline CDR1 and CDR2 sequences are ENHRY and SYGVKD. CDR3 in amino acids: CAIRPRDHSTDTQYF. The CDR3 DNA follows: TGTGCCATCAGGCCTCGGGACCACTCTACAGATACGCAGTATTTT.

This chain uses TRBV28 with TRBJ1-2, with 10 bases identical to TRBD1. CDR3 size: 15 residues. Germline V gene lookup returns CDR1 MDHEN and CDR2 SYDVKM. J was trimmed by 4 bases and V by 6 bases; bases with no gene match: 8. The CDR3 coding sequence is TGTGCCAGCAGCACTGGACAGGGGGGACTCTATGGCTACACCTTC. Translated, it gives CASSTGQGGLYGYTF.

This chain links TRBV6-5 with TRBJ1-4; D is undetermined. Germline CDR1 is MNHEY and CDR2 is SVGAGI. V was clipped by 6 bases and J by 10 bases, with 15 bases between them. This CDR3 contains 13 residues. CDR3 bases: TGTGCCAGCAGCCCACTGCGGGAGGGAAAACTGTTTTTT. It codes for CASSPLREGKLFF.

In its sample, this clone was seen a few times. The chain is built from TRBV7-6 and TRBJ2-7, with a tentative D call TRBD2 (6 bases). V was trimmed by 2 bases and J by 6 bases, leaving 17 bases between them. The CDR3 extends over 15 amino acids. The germline gives CDR1 SGHVS, CDR2 FNYEAQ. The CDR3 DNA reads as TGTGCCAGCAGCTTAAATTACAGGCTGGGGGGCGAGCAGTACTTC. Its protein is CASSLNYRLGGEQYF. The full variable domain, with the rest looked up from reference TRBV7-6 and TRBJ2-7, is GAGVSQSPRYKVTKRGQDVALRCDPISGHVSLYWYRQALGQGPEFLTYFNYEAQQDKSGLPNDRFSAERPEGSISTLTIQRTEQRDSAMYRCASSLNYRLGGEQYFGPGTRLTVT.

This clone was seen a single time. The J gene is TRBJ2-2, the V gene TRBV19; D call uncertain. The V end was cut by 0 bases, the J end by 6 bases, with 5 bases between. The CDR3 is made up of 13 amino acids. CDR1 is LNHDA, CDR2 SQIVND, per germline (reference sequence). Written as DNA, the CDR3 is TGTGCCAGTAGTATAGATCAGTCCGGGGAGCTGTTTTTT. The encoded protein is CASSIDQSGELFF.

The chain carries TRBV6-1 and TRBJ1-2, with D possibly TRBD1 on 5 matching bases. Germline CDR1 MNHNS, CDR2 SASEGT. The CDR3 covers 15 residues. Trimming stripped 4 bases from V and 7 bases from J, with 19 bases between. The CDR3 loop is CASSGPWDVRFGYTF. Here the CDR3 DNA reads TGTGCCAGCAGTGGGCCCTGGGACGTTCGTTTTGGCTACACCTTC.

The J gene is TRBJ2-7, the V gene TRBV30; unclear D gene. The CDR3 is 11 residues long. Trimming shortened V by 7 bases and J by 4 bases, and 11 bases separated the two germline ends. CDR1 and CDR2 (germline): GTSNPN, SVGIG (reference sequence). The CDR3 loop is CAFGSRYEQYF. As DNA, the CDR3 is TGTGCCTTCGGGTCGCGTTACGAGCAGTACTTC. Looking up the rest from reference TRBV30 and TRBJ2-7 gives the full variable domain: SQTIHQWPATLVQPVGSPLSLECTVEGTSNPNLYWYRQAAGRGLQLLFYSVGIGQISSEVPQNLSASRPQDRQFILSSKKLLLSDSGFYLCAFGSRYEQYFGPGTRLTVT.

This clone was detected only once. This sequence joins TRBV21-1 and TRBJ2-7; the table's D call, TRBD1, was not checked against the DNA. TRBV21-1 is assigned pseudogene status. This CDR3 is 15 amino acids long. Here the CDR3 DNA reads TGTGCCAGCAGCCAGGACAGGGTGAGCTCCTACGAGCAGTACTTC. Protein: CASSQDRVSSYEQYF.

This sequence joins TRBV10-2 and TRBJ1-2; D not certain. The CDR3 length is 13 residues. Germline CDR1 WSHSY, CDR2 SAAADI. Trimming removed 4 bases from V and 4 bases from J, with 10 bases in between. The CDR3 is CASSVAGIYGYTF. The CDR3, as DNA: TGCGCCAGCAGTGTAGCAGGCATCTATGGCTACACCTTC.

The rearrangement joins TRBV6-7 to TRBJ1-5; D remains ambiguous. TRBV6-7 carries the ORF label, with uncertain function. Trimming took off 6 bases at V and 2 bases at J, with 17 bases between the two ends. This CDR3 comprises 16 residues. Here the CDR3 reads CASSLVHGVGNQPQHF. The CDR3 DNA reads as TGTGCCAGCAGCCTGGTTCACGGGGTCGGCAATCAGCCCCAGCATTTT.

The genes are TRBV2 and TRBJ1-6; 7 nucleotides line up with TRBD1. The CDR3 extends over 14 amino acids. The germline CDR1 and CDR2 sequences are SNHLY and FYNNEI. J was trimmed by 10 bases and V by 7 bases; bases with no gene match: 10. CDR3 bases: TGTGCCAGCATCCAGGGGGGGGCGACGTCACCCCTCCACTTT. Its protein product is CASIQGGATSPLHF.

The DNA of the CDR3 is TGTGCCAGCAGTGACCTAGCAAAGAGCTCCTACGAGCAGTACTTC. Protein: CASSDLAKSSYEQYF. The rearrangement uses TRBV2 and TRBJ2-5, with a weak D call TRBD2 (5 bases). The J call may not be correct, given that the DNA end is closer to TRBJ2-7. Germline CDR1 and CDR2: SNHLY and FYNNEI. There are 15 residues in the CDR3.

This clone was found once. The DNA for the CDR3 is TGCGCCAGCAGCTTAAGGACAGGAAACGAGCAGTACTTC. Translation: CASSLRTGNEQYF. The chain combines TRBV5-1 with TRBJ2-7, with 7 nucleotides matching TRBD1. The ends lost 2 bases at V and 5 bases at J; junction bases unmatched: 4. The CDR3 spans 13 residues. The germline V gene encodes CDR1 SGHRS and CDR2 YFSETQ. The variable domain in full, completed from reference TRBV5-1 and TRBJ2-7, reads KAGVTQTPRYLIKTRGQQVTLSCSPISGHRSVSWYQQTPGQGLQFLFEYFSETQRNKGNFPGRFSGRQFSNSRSEMNVSTLELGDSALYLCASSLRTGNEQYFGPGTRLTVT.

The chain carries TRBV6-1 and TRBJ2-1, with TRBD1 matching over 8 bases. The CDR3 is 15 amino acids. The germline gives CDR1 MNHNS, CDR2 SASEGT. Trimming cost V 5 bases and J 4 bases; bases outside gene matches: 7. In DNA, the CDR3 is TGTGCCAGCAGTCCACCAGGGGGCTCGTACAATGAGCAGTTCTTC. Amino acid sequence: CASSPPGGSYNEQFF.

The genes are TRBV7-3 and TRBJ2-5; no reliable D call. The germline gives CDR1 SGHTA, CDR2 FQGTGA. This CDR3 has 13 amino acids. V gave up 5 bases and J gave up 0 bases, with 7 bases separating them. CDR3 region: CASSARHQETQYF. The CDR3 DNA reads TGTGCCAGCAGCGCACGCCACCAAGAGACCCAGTACTTC.